This is a list of T cell receptor beta chains from one sample in a study of immune heterogeneity within non-small cell lung tumors. TCRdb re-called the multiplex PCR reads through MiXCR, storing one row per CDR3 protein. This table holds about 5,700 distinct CDR3 sequences, under 25% found once. Material for sequencing was lung tumor tissue. These receptor sequences come from a woman aged 60-70 years with non-small cell lung cancer. Both conserved end residues are part of each CDR3. The order of the fields is J gene, V gene, clone size, D gene, CDR3 DNA, CDR3 protein. A D gene is named only where the DNA matches it firmly. Only some rows state a clone size, as once, few, many or a class for expanded clones.

TRBJ2-5	TRBV5-1	.	TRBD1	TGCGCCAGCAGCAGTACAGGGGGCAGAGAGACCCAGTACTTC	CASSSTGGRETQYF
TRBJ1-1	TRBV29-1	medium-sized	TRBD1	TGCAGCGCCTTACAGGGGGGAGATACTGAAGCTTTCTTT	CSALQGGDTEAFF
TRBJ2-3	TRBV29-1	many	.	TGCAGCGTTGAAGTCAGGGAGCGCGGCACAGATACGCAGTATTTT	CSVEVRERGTDTQYF
TRBJ2-3	TRBV12-3/TRBV12-4	medium-sized	.	TGTGCCAGCAGTTTACTGGTCGGTGGCCCAGATACGCAGTATTTT	CASSLLVGGPDTQYF
TRBJ1-6	TRBV28	.	.	TGTGCCAGCAGTACAGGACCCTACCATAATTCACCCCTCCACTTT	CASSTGPYHNSPLHF
TRBJ2-3	TRBV2	.	.	TGTGCCAGCAGTGTCTTAGCGACCACAGATACGCAGTATTTT	CASSVLATTDTQYF
TRBJ1-2	TRBV20-1	medium-sized	.	TGCAGTGCTAAGGCTGCGGGACGCTATGGCTACACCTTC	CSAKAAGRYGYTF
TRBJ1-5	TRBV7-9	.	TRBD1	TGTGCCAGAAGCCAGGGACAGGGGCCCGGCAATCAGGCCCAGCATTTT	CARSQGQGPGNQAQHF
TRBJ1-5	TRBV6-1	medium-sized	.	TGTGCCAGCAGCTATCCCGACGCAGGGCTAGGGCAGCCCCAGCATTTT	CASSYPDAGLGQPQHF
TRBJ1-5	TRBV20-1	.	.	TGCAGTGCCTCTCAGCGCGGGGGCAATCAGCCCCCGCATTTT	CSASQRGGNQPPHF
TRBJ2-2	TRBV5-6	.	TRBD1	TGTGCCAGCAGACGGACAGGGAATGGTACCGGGGAGCTGTTTTTT	CASRRTGNGTGELFF
TRBJ2-1	TRBV19	many	TRBD2	TGTGCCAGTAGAGCGGGGGCCCAGCGTGGGGAGCAGTTCTTC	CASRAGAQRGEQFF
TRBJ2-1	TRBV2	many	.	TGTGCCAGCAGTGAAACAGGTTTGGTCCATGAGCAGTTCTTC	CASSETGLVHEQFF
TRBJ2-3	TRBV4-3	.	.	TGCGCCAGCAGCCAAGAGGGCTACACAGATACGCAGTATTTT	CASSQEGYTDTQYF
TRBJ1-2	TRBV20-1	medium-sized	TRBD1	TGCAGTGCTAGTATCCAGGGGGCCGATGGCTACACCTTC	CSASIQGADGYTF
TRBJ2-1	TRBV5-1	many	.	TGCGCCAGCAGCTTGACTAGCCTCTCCTACAATGAGCAGTTCTTC	CASSLTSLSYNEQFF
TRBJ2-7	TRBV3-1	.	TRBD2	TGTGCCAGCAGCCTACGGACTAGAGGGGCCTCCTACGAGCAGTACTTC	CASSLRTRGASYEQYF
TRBJ2-7	TRBV20-1	medium-sized	TRBD1	TGCAGTGCTAAGGACAGGGGTTGGTACGAGCAGTACTTC	CSAKDRGWYEQYF
TRBJ1-4	TRBV4-1	.	TRBD1	TGCGCCAGCAGCCAAGTAGGGGGCCATAATGAAAAACTGTTTTTT	CASSQVGGHNEKLFF
TRBJ1-5	TRBV28	medium-sized	.	TGTGCGCAGGGGTCGGGGGATCAGCCCCAGCATTTT	CAQGSGDQPQHF
TRBJ1-1	TRBV28	many	TRBD1	TGTGCCGGCGCCGGGACAGGGGGAGCTTTCTTT	CAGAGTGGAFF
TRBJ1-2	TRBV20-1	.	TRBD1	TGCAGTGCTTATGGACAGGGCGCCTATGGCTACACCTTC	CSAYGQGAYGYTF
TRBJ2-5	TRBV5-4	.	.	TGTGCCAGCCAAGGATCTTGGGTGGAGACCCAGTACTTC	CASQGSWVETQYF
TRBJ2-3	TRBV9	medium-sized	.	TGTGCCAGCAGCGTAGACACAGGGTCAGTCGATACGCAGTATTTT	CASSVDTGSVDTQYF
TRBJ2-1	TRBV7-8	medium-sized	TRBD2	TGTGCCAGCAGCTTAGCGCTCAGCGGGGGTGAGCAGTTCTTC	CASSLALSGGEQFF
TRBJ2-7	TRBV20-1	.	.	TGCAGTTCTGACGGTACTAGCCGCTCATACGAGCAGTACTTC	CSSDGTSRSYEQYF